These T cell receptor beta chains were read from a single sample in a study of control samples from healthy donors and cancer patients. Assay: immunoSEQ multiplex PCR; the TCRdb copy retains only in-frame clones and omits some. The sample yields some 100,000 clones, about 79% seen once. Input material: blood. These receptors originate from a woman aged 25 to 45 in good health. Each CDR3 is given with its conserved first and last residue. D genes are given only for firm matches. A clone size is listed for some rows: how often the clone was seen (once, few, many), or a class if it is expanded.

V,size,D,J,CDR3,DNA
TRBV19,.,.,TRBJ2-2,CASSIASVPGELFF,TGTGCCAGTAGTATAGCCAGCGTCCCCGGGGAGCTGTTTTTT
TRBV5-1,.,TRBD2,TRBJ2-7,CASGEGVGEQYF,TGCGCCAGCGGGGAGGGTGTGGGCGAGCAGTACTTC
TRBV19,.,TRBD2,TRBJ2-3,CASSALAGSDTQYF,TGTGCCAGTAGTGCCTTAGCGGGGTCAGATACGCAGTATTTT
TRBV30,few,.,TRBJ2-2,CAWSPTRAGELFF,TGTGCCTGGAGCCCGACGAGGGCCGGGGAGCTGTTTTTT
TRBV3-1/TRBV3-2,.,TRBD1,TRBJ1-1,CASSQATGGSHAFF,TGTGCCAGCAGCCAAGCTACAGGGGGCTCTCACGCTTTCTTT
TRBV19,.,TRBD1,TRBJ1-2,CASRARTGGANYGYTF,TGTGCCAGTAGGGCTCGGACAGGGGGTGCTAACTATGGCTACACCTTC
TRBV27,few,.,TRBJ1-1,CASSLGGNTEAFF,TGTGCCAGCAGTTTAGGAGGGAACACTGAAGCTTTCTTT
TRBV4-2,.,.,TRBJ2-5,CASSQVSGQETQYF,TGTGCCAGCAGCCAAGTTAGCGGACAAGAGACCCAGTACTTC
TRBV19,.,TRBD1,TRBJ1-5,CASSGTGGSYSNQPQHF,TGTGCCAGTTCCGGGACAGGGGGCTCGTATAGCAATCAGCCCCAGCATTTT
TRBV3-1/TRBV3-2,.,.,TRBJ1-2,CASSQDFRSNYGYTF,TGTGCCAGCAGCCAAGACTTCCGTTCTAACTATGGCTACACCTTC
TRBV11-3,.,TRBD2,TRBJ2-1,CASSLAGGSRGEQFF,TGTGCCAGCAGCTTAGCGGGGGGTTCAAGGGGTGAGCAGTTCTTC
TRBV11-3,few,TRBD1,TRBJ2-2,CASSPRTGRTGELFF,TGTGCCAGCAGCCCGAGGACAGGACGCACCGGGGAGCTGTTTTTT
TRBV10-3,.,TRBD1,TRBJ1-5,CAISGTGAQPQHF,TGTGCCATCAGCGGGACAGGGGCTCAGCCCCAGCATTTT
TRBV29-1,.,TRBD1,TRBJ2-3,CSVDGQGADTQYF,TGCAGCGTTGATGGACAGGGGGCTGATACGCAGTATTTT
TRBV5-4,.,TRBD1,TRBJ1-1,CASSGRDRGLGEAFF,TGTGCCAGCAGCGGCCGGGACAGGGGGCTTGGTGAAGCTTTCTTT
TRBV5-5,.,.,TRBJ2-5,CASSLNTKETQYF,TGTGCCAGCAGCTTGAATACTAAAGAGACCCAGTACTTC
TRBV19,once,.,TRBJ1-1,CASSIDSRNTEAFF,TGTGCCAGTAGTATAGACTCGAGGAACACTGAAGCTTTCTTT
TRBV29-1,.,.,TRBJ1-5,CSVKSSNQPQHF,TGCAGCGTTAAATCCAGCAATCAGCCCCAGCATTTT
TRBV14,.,.,TRBJ2-2,CASSQGPWQRPNTGELFF,TGTGCCAGCAGCCAAGGCCCGTGGCAGAGACCGAACACCGGGGAGCTGTTTTTT
TRBV3-1/TRBV3-2,.,.,TRBJ2-3,CASSQGDSSTDTQYF,TGTGCCAGCAGCCAAGGGGACTCGAGCACAGATACGCAGTATTTT
TRBV4-1,once,TRBD1,TRBJ2-3,CASSQGLVGQTNTDTQYF,TGCGCCAGCAGCCAAGGTCTCGTGGGACAGACGAACACAGATACGCAGTATTTT
TRBV6-5,.,TRBD2,TRBJ2-1,CASRATSGGAYEQFF,TGTGCCAGCAGAGCTACTAGCGGGGGGGCGTATGAGCAGTTCTTC